This T cell receptor beta chain was documented in a study of immune cell composition in non-small cell lung cancer. Comments on this clone: As yet, its antigen is unknown.

Clones were read by immunoSEQ multiplex PCR, and TCRdb kept only the in-frame ones, dropping some. The sample shows roughly 3,800 clones, roughly 80% of them seen only once. Study-wide results and caveats: Roughly 75% of squamous and roughly 34% of adenocarcinoma cases had tumour-associated clones >0.5%.

The sequence came from a human donor with non-small cell lung cancer. The sequenced material came from lung tumor tissue.

In DNA, the CDR3 is TGTGCCAGCAGCGTGACAGGGCTGAACACTGAAGCTTTCTTT. It yields the protein CASSVTGLNTEAFF. This rearrangement joins TRBV11-3 to TRBJ1-1, with TRBD1 matching 7 bases. Trimming at V came to 5 bases and at J to 0 bases, leaving 3 bases not matched to a gene. This CDR3 region has 14 residues. Germline V gene data show CDR1 as SGHNT and CDR2 as YENEEA.